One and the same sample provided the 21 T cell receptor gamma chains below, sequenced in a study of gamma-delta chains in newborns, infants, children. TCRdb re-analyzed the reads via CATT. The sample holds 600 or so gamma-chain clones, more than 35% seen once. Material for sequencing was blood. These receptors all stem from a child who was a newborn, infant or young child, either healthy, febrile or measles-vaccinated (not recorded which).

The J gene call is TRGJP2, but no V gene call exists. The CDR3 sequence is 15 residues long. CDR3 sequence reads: CATWDGHSSDWIKTF. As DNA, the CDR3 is TGTGCCACCTGGGACGGGCATAGTAGTGATTGGATCAAGACGTTT.

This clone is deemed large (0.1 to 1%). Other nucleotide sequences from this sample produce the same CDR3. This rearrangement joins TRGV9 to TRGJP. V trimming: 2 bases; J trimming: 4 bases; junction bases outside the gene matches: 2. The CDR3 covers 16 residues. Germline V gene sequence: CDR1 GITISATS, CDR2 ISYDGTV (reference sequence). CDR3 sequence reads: CALWEAQELGKKIKVF. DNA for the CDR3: TGTGCCTTGTGGGAGGCCCAAGAGTTGGGCAAAAAAATCAAGGTATTT.

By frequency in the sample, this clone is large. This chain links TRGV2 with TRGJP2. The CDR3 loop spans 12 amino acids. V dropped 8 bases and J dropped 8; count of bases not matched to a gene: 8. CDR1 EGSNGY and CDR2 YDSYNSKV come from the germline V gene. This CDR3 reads CATSRSDWIKTF. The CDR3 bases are TGTGCCACCTCCCGGTCCGATTGGATCAAGACGTTT.

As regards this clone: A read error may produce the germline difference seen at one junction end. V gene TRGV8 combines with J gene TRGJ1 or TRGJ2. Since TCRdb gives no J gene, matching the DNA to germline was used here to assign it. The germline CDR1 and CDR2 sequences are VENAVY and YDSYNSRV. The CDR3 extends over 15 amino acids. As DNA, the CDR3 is TGTGCCAACTGGGATAGCCCTTCGAATTATTATAAGAAACTCTTT. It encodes CANWDSPSNYYKKLF.

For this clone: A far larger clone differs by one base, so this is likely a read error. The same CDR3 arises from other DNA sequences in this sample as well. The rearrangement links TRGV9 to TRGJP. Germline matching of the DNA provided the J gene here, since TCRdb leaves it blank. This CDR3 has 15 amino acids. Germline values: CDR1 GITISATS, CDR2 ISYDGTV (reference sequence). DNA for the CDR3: TGTGCCTTGTGGGAGCAAGAATTGGGCAAAAAAATCAAGGTATTT. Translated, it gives CALWEQELGKKIKVF.

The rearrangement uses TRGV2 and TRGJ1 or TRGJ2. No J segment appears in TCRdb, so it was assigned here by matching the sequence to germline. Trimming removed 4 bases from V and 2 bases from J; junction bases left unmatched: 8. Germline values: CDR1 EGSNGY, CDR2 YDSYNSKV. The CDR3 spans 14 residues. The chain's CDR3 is CATWEKEYYYKKLF. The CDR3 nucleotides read TGTGCCACCTGGGAAAAGGAGTATTATTATAAGAAACTCTTT.

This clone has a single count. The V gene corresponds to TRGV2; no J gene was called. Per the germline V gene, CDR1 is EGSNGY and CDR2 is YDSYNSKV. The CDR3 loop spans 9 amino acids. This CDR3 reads CANWDGQLF. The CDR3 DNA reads TGTGCCAACTGGGACGGGCAACTCTTT.

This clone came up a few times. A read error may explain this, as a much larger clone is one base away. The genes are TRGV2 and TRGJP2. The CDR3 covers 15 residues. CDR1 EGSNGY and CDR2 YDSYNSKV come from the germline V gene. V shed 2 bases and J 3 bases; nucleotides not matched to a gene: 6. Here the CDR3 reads CATWDVRGSDWIKTF. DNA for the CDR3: TGTGCCACCTGGGACGTGAGGGGTAGTGATTGGATCAAGACGTTT.

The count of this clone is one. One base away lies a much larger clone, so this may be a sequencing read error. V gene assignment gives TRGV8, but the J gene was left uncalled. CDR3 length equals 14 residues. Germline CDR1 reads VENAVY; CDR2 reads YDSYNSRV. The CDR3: CATWDTPPYYKKLF. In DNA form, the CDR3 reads TGTGCCACCTGGGATACCCCCCCATATTATAAGAAACTATTT.

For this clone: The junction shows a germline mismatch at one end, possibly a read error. The DNA for the CDR3 is TGTGCCACCTGGGCCCCGAATTATTATAACAAACTATTT. Its protein is CATWAPNYYNKLF. The V and J genes are TRGV8 and TRGJ1 or TRGJ2. CDR3 size: 13 residues. CDR1 and CDR2 (germline): VENAVY, YDSYNSRV.

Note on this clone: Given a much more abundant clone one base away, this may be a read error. The CDR3 sequence: CATWVRGGDWIKTF. The CDR3 DNA reads as TGTGCCACCTGGGTCCGAGGTGGTGATTGGATCAAGACGTTT. The chain joins TRGV8 to TRGJP2. Matching the DNA to germline supplied the J gene, which TCRdb does not give. This CDR3 is built from 14 residues. Germline V gives CDR1 VENAVY, CDR2 YDSYNSRV. The trim removed 5 bases at V and 6 bases at J, leaving 9 bases unmatched.

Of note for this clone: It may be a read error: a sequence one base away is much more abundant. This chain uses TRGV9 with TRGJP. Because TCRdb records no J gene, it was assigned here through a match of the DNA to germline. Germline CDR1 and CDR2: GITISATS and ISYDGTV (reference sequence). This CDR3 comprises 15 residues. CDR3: CTLWSRVLGKKIKVF. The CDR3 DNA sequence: TGTACCTTGTGGTCAAGGGTGTTGGGCAAAAAAATCAAGGTATTT.

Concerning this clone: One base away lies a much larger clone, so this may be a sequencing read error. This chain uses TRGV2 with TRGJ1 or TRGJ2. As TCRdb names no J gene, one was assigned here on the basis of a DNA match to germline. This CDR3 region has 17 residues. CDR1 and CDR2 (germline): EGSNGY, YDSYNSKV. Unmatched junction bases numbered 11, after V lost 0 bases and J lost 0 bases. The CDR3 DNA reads TGTGCCACCTGGGACGGGAGACAGTACCCGAATTATTATAAGAAACTCTTT. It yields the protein CATWDGRQYPNYYKKLF.

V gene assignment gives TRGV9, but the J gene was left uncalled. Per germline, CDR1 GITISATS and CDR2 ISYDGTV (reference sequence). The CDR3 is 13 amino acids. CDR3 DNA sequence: TGTGCCTTGTGGGAGTTGGAGATCAAAAACAAACTATTT. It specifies CALWELEIKNKLF.

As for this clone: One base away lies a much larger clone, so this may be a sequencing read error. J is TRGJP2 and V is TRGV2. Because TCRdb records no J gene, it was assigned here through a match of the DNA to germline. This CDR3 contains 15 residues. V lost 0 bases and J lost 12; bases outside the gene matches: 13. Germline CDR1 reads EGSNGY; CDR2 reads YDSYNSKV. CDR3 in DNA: TGTGCCACCTGGGACGGGCTGATCCCCTCGGGGATCAAGACGTTT. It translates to CATWDGLIPSGIKTF.

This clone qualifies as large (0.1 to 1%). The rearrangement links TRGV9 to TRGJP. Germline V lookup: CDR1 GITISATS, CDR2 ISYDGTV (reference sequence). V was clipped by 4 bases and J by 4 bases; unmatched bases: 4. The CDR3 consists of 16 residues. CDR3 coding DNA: TGTGCCTTGTGGGAACCACAAGAGTTGGGCAAAAAAATCAAGGTATTT. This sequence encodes CALWEPQELGKKIKVF.

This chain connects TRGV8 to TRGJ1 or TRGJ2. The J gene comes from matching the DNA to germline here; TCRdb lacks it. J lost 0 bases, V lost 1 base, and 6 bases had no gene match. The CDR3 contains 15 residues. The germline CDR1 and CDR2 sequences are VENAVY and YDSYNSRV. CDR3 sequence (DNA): TGTGCCACCTGGGATAGCGCTGCGAATTATTATAAGAAACTCTTT. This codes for CATWDSAANYYKKLF.

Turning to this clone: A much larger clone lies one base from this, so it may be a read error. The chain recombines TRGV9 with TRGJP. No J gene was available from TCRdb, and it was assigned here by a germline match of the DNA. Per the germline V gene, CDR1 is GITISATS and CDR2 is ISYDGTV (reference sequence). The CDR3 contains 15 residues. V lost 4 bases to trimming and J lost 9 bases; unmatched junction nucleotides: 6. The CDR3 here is CALWDWGLGKKIKVF. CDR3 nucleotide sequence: TGTGCCTTGTGGGATTGGGGGTTGGGCAAAAAAATCAAGGTATTT.

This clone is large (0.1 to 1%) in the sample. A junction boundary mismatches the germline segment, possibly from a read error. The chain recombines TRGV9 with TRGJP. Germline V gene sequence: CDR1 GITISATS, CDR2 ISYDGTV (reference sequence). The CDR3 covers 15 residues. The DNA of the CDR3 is TGTGCCTTGTGGGGGCGAGAGTTGGGCAAAAAAATCAAGGTATTT. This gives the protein CALWGRELGKKIKVF.

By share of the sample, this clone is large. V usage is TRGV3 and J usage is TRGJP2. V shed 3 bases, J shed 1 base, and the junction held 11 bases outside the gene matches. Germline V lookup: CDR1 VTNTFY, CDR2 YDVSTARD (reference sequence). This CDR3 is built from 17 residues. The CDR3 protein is CATWDGTLTSSDWIKTF. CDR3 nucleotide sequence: TGTGCCACCTGGGACGGCACCCTCACTAGTAGTGATTGGATCAAGACGTTT.

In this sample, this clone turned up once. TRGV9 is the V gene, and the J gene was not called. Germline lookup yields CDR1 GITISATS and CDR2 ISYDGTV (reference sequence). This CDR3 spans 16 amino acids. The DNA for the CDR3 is TGCGCCTTGTGGGAGGTGCAAGAGGTGGGCGAAGAGATAAAGGTCTTT. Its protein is CALWEVQEVGEEIKVF.